This entry lists 20 T cell receptor beta chains sequenced from one sample in a study of human thymus T cells. Method: immunoSEQ multiplex PCR; TCRdb's copy keeps in-frame clones and lacks some. The sample yields about 120,000 clones, around 94% seen once. Thymus tissue was removed during corrective cardiac surgery. The specimen was thymus tissue. The source is a boy in the first two years of life with a congenital heart defect but otherwise immunologically healthy.

The chain joins TRBV10-3 to TRBJ2-5; the match to TRBD2 covers 7 bases. CDR1 is ENHRY, CDR2 SYGVKD, per germline. V shed 4 bases and J 1 base; nucleotides not matched to a gene: 9. This CDR3 is 16 amino acids long. CDR3 protein: CAISVERGVRQETQYF. For the CDR3, the DNA is TGTGCCATCAGTGTAGAACGGGGGGTTCGCCAAGAGACCCAGTACTTC.

The chain joins TRBV5-6 to TRBJ2-5, with TRBD2 as a possible D gene (6 bases). V was clipped by 5 bases and J by 1 base, with 18 bases between them. The CDR3 contains 16 residues. Per the germline V gene, CDR1 is SGHDT and CDR2 is YYEEEE. The CDR3 region is CASSWGVTGAQETQYF. The CDR3 nucleotides are TGTGCCAGCAGTTGGGGGGTTACTGGGGCCCAAGAGACCCAGTACTTC.

The chain recombines TRBV4-3 with TRBJ1-2; 7 bases line up with TRBD1. The CDR3 sequence is 19 residues long. Germline V gene lookup returns CDR1 LGHNA and CDR2 YSLEER. The junction had 15 bases not matched to a gene; V was cut back by 1 base and J by 1 base. The CDR3 protein is CASSQVNWWATGSNYGYTF. CDR3 nucleotides: TGCGCCAGCAGCCAAGTTAATTGGTGGGCGACAGGGAGTAACTATGGCTACACCTTC.

The gene calls are TRBV29-1 and TRBJ1-1; TRBD1 aligns across 8 bases. Germline V gene lookup returns CDR1 SQVTM and CDR2 ANQGSEA. V dropped 8 bases and J dropped 11; count of bases not matched to a gene: 10. The CDR3 covers 11 residues. The chain's CDR3 is CSSSVRGLAFF. CDR3 in DNA: TGCAGCTCCTCAGTCAGGGGGCTGGCTTTCTTT.

The V and J genes are TRBV29-1 and TRBJ1-2; D uncertain. Germline CDR1 is SQVTM and CDR2 is ANQGSEA. V gave up 6 bases and J gave up 6 bases, with 23 bases separating them. The CDR3 totals 15 residues. The CDR3 spells CSVPPRPGSLDGYTF. CDR3 DNA sequence: TGCAGCGTCCCTCCGCGGCCAGGTTCCCTCGATGGCTACACCTTC.

This clone was recorded once. This chain uses TRBV19 with TRBJ2-3; D is unclear. Trimming removed 3 bases from V and 0 bases from J, with 22 bases in between. This CDR3 has 19 residues. Germline CDR1 LNHDA, CDR2 SQIVND (reference sequence). CDR3 amino acids: CASSIRTYSPDSSTDTQYF. For the CDR3, the DNA is TGTGCCAGTAGTATCCGGACCTATTCCCCCGATTCTAGCACAGATACGCAGTATTTT.

V and J are TRBV11-2 and TRBJ1-6; D is undetermined. The CDR3 has 13 amino acids. Trimming took off 3 bases at V and 4 bases at J, with 4 bases between the two ends. Looked up from germline, CDR1 is SGHAT and CDR2 is FQNNGV. The DNA for the CDR3 is TGTGCCAGCAGCTTCGTTTATAATTCACCCCTCCACTTT. Its translation: CASSFVYNSPLHF.

V gene TRBV28 combines with J gene TRBJ1-5; 7 bases are a match to TRBD1. V was pared by 5 bases and J by 7 bases, with 8 bases of the junction left unmatched. CDR3 size: 14 residues. In germline, CDR1 is MDHEN, CDR2 SYDVKM. The chain's CDR3 is CASSRRGSRQPQHF. DNA for the CDR3: TGTGCCAGCAGTCGCAGGGGGTCCAGGCAGCCCCAGCATTTT.

The V and J genes are TRBV28 and TRBJ2-7; D perhaps matches TRBD1 (5 bases). The germline V gene has CDR1 MDHEN and CDR2 SYDVKM. The CDR3 length is 13 residues. Trimming shortened V by 7 bases and J by 3 bases, and 13 bases separated the two germline ends. The CDR3 is CASKYRQGYEQYF. The CDR3, as DNA: TGTGCCAGCAAGTACCGGCAGGGCTACGAGCAGTACTTC. Drawing the rest from reference TRBV28 and TRBJ2-7, the complete variable domain is DVKVTQSSRYLVKRTGEKVFLECVQDMDHENMFWYRQDPGLGLRLIYFSYDVKMKEKGDIPEGYSVSREKKERFSLILESASTNQTSMYLCASKYRQGYEQYFGPGTRLTVT.

This clone appeared once. This rearrangement joins TRBV19 to TRBJ1-3, with D tentatively TRBD1 (5 bases). Per the germline V gene, CDR1 is LNHDA and CDR2 is SQIVND (reference sequence). V was pared by 5 bases and J by 3 bases, with 23 bases between. The CDR3 runs 18 residues. CDR3 in amino acids: CASSEGPRALDRGNTIYF. In DNA, the CDR3 is TGTGCCAGTAGTGAAGGACCCAGGGCGCTCGATCGTGGAAACACCATATATTTT. Full variable domain (missing parts from reference TRBV19 and TRBJ1-3): DGGITQSPKYLFRKEGQNVTLSCEQNLNHDAMYWYRQDPGQGLRLIYYSQIVNDFQKGDIAEGYSVSREKKESFPLTVTSAQKNPTAFYLCASSEGPRALDRGNTIYFGEGSWLTVV.

The chain employs TRBV19 and TRBJ1-1; possible D gene TRBD1, 5 bases. This CDR3 is 16 amino acids long. Trimming left V 3 bases short and J 0 bases short, with 14 bases between. CDR1 and CDR2 from the germline V gene are LNHDA and SQIVND (reference sequence). The CDR3 reads CASSMVRGRVNTEAFF. DNA for the CDR3: TGTGCCAGTAGTATGGTGAGGGGAAGGGTGAACACTGAAGCTTTCTTT. Supplemented by reference TRBV19 and TRBJ1-1, the full variable domain reads DGGITQSPKYLFRKEGQNVTLSCEQNLNHDAMYWYRQDPGQGLRLIYYSQIVNDFQKGDIAEGYSVSREKKESFPLTVTSAQKNPTAFYLCASSMVRGRVNTEAFFGQGTRLTVV.

This clone has more than one count but fewer than ten. This CDR3 reads CASMDRPHYSNQPQHF. In DNA, the CDR3 is TGTGCCAGCATGGACAGGCCCCATTATAGCAATCAGCCCCAGCATTTT. The chain recombines TRBV28 with TRBJ1-5, with TRBD1 matching over 7 bases. Trimming at V came to 7 bases and at J to 0 bases, leaving 9 bases not matched to a gene. The CDR3 runs 16 residues. Germline lookup yields CDR1 MDHEN and CDR2 SYDVKM.

The chain is built from TRBV6-1 and TRBJ2-2, with a tentative D call TRBD2 (5 bases). The CDR3 extends over 15 amino acids. Trimming shortened V by 6 bases and J by 5 bases, and 16 bases separated the two germline ends. Germline V gene data show CDR1 as MNHNS and CDR2 as SASEGT. The CDR3 loop is CASRGAPSGTGELFF. The CDR3, as DNA: TGTGCCAGCAGAGGAGCTCCCTCGGGGACCGGGGAGCTGTTTTTT.

This clone was observed once. The chain links TRBV5-6 to TRBJ2-4; TRBD1 is a possible D gene (6 bases). CDR1 is SGHDT, CDR2 YYEEEE, per germline. The CDR3 totals 12 residues. V dropped 2 bases and J dropped 6 bases, with 6 bases sitting between them. CDR3 DNA: TGTGCCAGCAGCTTCAGGGGAAACATTCAGTACTTC. The encoded protein is CASSFRGNIQYF.

The V and J genes are TRBV2 and TRBJ2-2; 10 positions match TRBD1. The germline V gene has CDR1 SNHLY and CDR2 FYNNEI. The CDR3 is 16 residues long. With 1 base clipped from V and 3 bases from J, the junction kept 2 bases outside the gene matches. The CDR3 sequence: CASSEVTGGDTGELFF. CDR3 bases: TGTGCCAGCAGTGAAGTGACAGGGGGCGACACCGGGGAGCTGTTTTTT. Full variable domain (missing parts from reference TRBV2 and TRBJ2-2): EPEVTQTPSHQVTQMGQEVILRCVPISNHLYFYWYRQILGQKVEFLVSFYNNEISEKSEIFDDQFSVERPDGSNFTLKIRSTKLEDSAMYFCASSEVTGGDTGELFFGEGSRLTVL.

The genes are TRBV7-9 and TRBJ1-4; D unclear. The CDR3 runs 14 residues. Between the trimmed V and J ends, which lost 2 bases and 3 bases, there was a span of 7 bases. CDR1 SEHNR and CDR2 FQNEAQ come from the germline V gene (reference sequence). DNA of the CDR3: TGTGCCAGCAGCTTATTAAGTCCTAATGAAAAACTGTTTTTT. Translating gives CASSLLSPNEKLFF.

V usage is TRBV7-9 and J usage is TRBJ1-3; the match to TRBD1 covers 9 bases. The CDR3 spans 16 residues. Germline loops: CDR1 SEHNR, CDR2 FQNEAQ (reference sequence). The J segment lost 2 bases and the V segment lost 1 base, leaving 3 bases of the junction unmatched. CDR3 coding DNA: TGTGCCAGCAGCTTAGGGACAGGGGTAACTGGAAACACCATATATTTT. This translates into CASSLGTGVTGNTIYF.

V gene TRBV28 combines with J gene TRBJ1-6, with TRBD1 identical over 7 bases. The CDR3 extends over 15 amino acids. Looked up from germline, CDR1 is MDHEN and CDR2 is SYDVKM. Trimming removed 5 bases from V and 6 bases from J; junction bases left unmatched: 7. CDR3 DNA: TGTGCCAGCAGTAAAGAGACAGGGTTTAATTCACCCCTCCACTTT. It yields the protein CASSKETGFNSPLHF.

This chain joins TRBV6-6 and TRBJ1-1; a possible D gene is TRBD1 (5 bases). Trimming stripped 4 bases from V and 1 base from J, with 16 bases between. CDR1 is MNHNY, CDR2 SVGAGI, per germline (reference sequence). This CDR3 is 16 amino acids long. CDR3 amino acids: CASSFPRGIGNTEAFF. CDR3 DNA sequence: TGTGCCAGCAGTTTCCCAAGGGGCATCGGGAACACTGAAGCTTTCTTT.

The J gene is TRBJ2-7, the V gene TRBV7-2; D is undetermined. The V gene lost 5 bases and the J gene lost 0 bases, with 17 bases spanning the gap. CDR3 size: 16 residues. The germline gives CDR1 SGHTA, CDR2 FQGNSA. CDR3 sequence (DNA): TGTGCCAGCAGCCCTCGCTTGACCCCTGTCTCCTACGAGCAGTACTTC. Its translation is CASSPRLTPVSYEQYF.